This T cell receptor beta chain was profiled in a study of T cells in Graves' hyperthyroidism and ophthalmopathy. Turning to the study itself: Staff took peripheral blood when the initial diagnosis was made, before any treatment began. Study-wide results and caveats: Blood also contained most expanded thyroid clonotypes above 0.001.

RNA transcripts yielded amplified TCR beta CDR3 regions. Initially, a first-round RT-PCR of the TCR CDR3 employed the HTBI primer set. TCRdb used MiXCR to reprocess the multiplex PCR reads, holding one entry per CDR3 protein. The sample carries roughly 650,000 distinct CDR3 sequences, approximately 16% recorded once. V shed 10 bases and J 0 bases; nucleotides not matched to a gene: 9. Germline V gene lookup returns CDR1 MNHEY and CDR2 SMNVEV (reference sequence). The CDR3 has 15 residues. This clonotype occurred many times. Its antigen is currently unknown. The J gene is TRBJ2-3, the V gene TRBV27; 8 nucleotides align to TRBD1. The sequence derives from a woman in her 40s with Graves' ophthalmopathy. The sample was blood. In DNA form, the CDR3 reads TGTGCCACGAAACTCAGGGGGCTAAGCACAGATACGCAGTATTTT. Encoded protein: CATKLRGLSTDTQYF.